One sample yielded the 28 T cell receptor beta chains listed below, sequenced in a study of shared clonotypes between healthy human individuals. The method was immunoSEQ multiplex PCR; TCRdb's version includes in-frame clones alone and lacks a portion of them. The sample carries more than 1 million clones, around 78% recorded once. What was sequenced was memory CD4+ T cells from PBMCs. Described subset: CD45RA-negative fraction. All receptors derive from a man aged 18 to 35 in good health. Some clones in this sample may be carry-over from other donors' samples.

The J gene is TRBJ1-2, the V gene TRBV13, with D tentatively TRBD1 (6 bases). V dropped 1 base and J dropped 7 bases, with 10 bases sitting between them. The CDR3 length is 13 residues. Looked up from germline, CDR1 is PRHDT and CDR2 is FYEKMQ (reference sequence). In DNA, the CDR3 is TGTGCCAGCAGCTTAGACAGGGCTCGTGGCTACACCTTC. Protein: CASSLDRARGYTF.

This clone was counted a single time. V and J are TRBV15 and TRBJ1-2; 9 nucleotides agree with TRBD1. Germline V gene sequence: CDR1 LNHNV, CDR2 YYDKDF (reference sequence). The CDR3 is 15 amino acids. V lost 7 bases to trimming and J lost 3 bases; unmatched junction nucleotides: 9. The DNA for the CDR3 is TGTGCCACCACGGATGGGGACAGGGTGTACTATGGCTACACCTTC. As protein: CATTDGDRVYYGYTF.

The CDR3 protein is CASTLLGGAGNEQFF. CDR3 bases: TGTGCCAGCACTCTCCTGGGGGGAGCGGGAAATGAGCAGTTCTTC. The gene calls are TRBV11-1 and TRBJ2-1; the match to TRBD2 covers 7 bases. Germline V lookup: CDR1 SGHAT, CDR2 FQDESV (reference sequence). Trimming took 7 bases from V and 7 from J; bases not matched to a gene: 13. This CDR3 contains 15 residues. The full variable domain, in which reference TRBV11-1 and TRBJ2-1 provide the parts outside the CDR3, is EAEVAQSPRYKITEKSQAVAFWCDPISGHATLYWYRQILGQGPELLVQFQDESVVDDSQLPKDRFSAERLKGVDSTLKIQPAELGDSAMYLCASTLLGGAGNEQFFGPGTRLTVL.

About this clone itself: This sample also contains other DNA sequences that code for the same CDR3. CDR3 DNA sequence: TGTGCCAGCAGCCCCCGGGGAAGCTCCTACAATGAGCAGTTCTTC. Amino acids: CASSPRGSSYNEQFF. The chain combines TRBV7-9 with TRBJ2-1, with D perhaps TRBD2 (5 bases). Trimming took off 5 bases at V and 0 bases at J, with 11 bases between the two ends. Germline V gene data show CDR1 as SEHNR and CDR2 as FQNEAQ (reference sequence). This CDR3 region has 15 residues.

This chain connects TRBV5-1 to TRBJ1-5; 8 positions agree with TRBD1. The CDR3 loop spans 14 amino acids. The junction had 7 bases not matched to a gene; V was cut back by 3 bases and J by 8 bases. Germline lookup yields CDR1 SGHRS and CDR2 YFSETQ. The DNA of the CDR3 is TGCGCCAGCAGCTCCGCGACAGGGGTTGAGCCCCAGCATTTT. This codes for CASSSATGVEPQHF.

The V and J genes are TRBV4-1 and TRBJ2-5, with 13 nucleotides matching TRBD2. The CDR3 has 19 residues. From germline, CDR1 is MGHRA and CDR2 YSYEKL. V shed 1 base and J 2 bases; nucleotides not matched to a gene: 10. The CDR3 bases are TGCGCCAGCAGCCAAGGTCTGATTGGACTAGCGGGAGTTCAAGAGACCCAGTACTTC. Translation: CASSQGLIGLAGVQETQYF.

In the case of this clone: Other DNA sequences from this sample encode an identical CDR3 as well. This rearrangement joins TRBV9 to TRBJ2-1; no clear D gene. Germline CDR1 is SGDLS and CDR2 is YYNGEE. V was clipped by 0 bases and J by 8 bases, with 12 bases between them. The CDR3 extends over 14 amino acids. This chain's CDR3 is CASSVGPRGDEQFF. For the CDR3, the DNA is TGTGCCAGCAGCGTAGGGCCTAGAGGCGATGAGCAGTTCTTC.

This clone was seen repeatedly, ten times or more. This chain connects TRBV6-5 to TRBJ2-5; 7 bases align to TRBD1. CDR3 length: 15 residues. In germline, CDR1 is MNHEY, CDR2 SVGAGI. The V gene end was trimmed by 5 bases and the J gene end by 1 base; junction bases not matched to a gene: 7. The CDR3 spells CASSRQGRGQETQYF. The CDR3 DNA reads TGTGCCAGCAGTCGACAGGGTAGGGGCCAAGAGACCCAGTACTTC.

CDR3 bases: TGTGCCAGCAGTTTATTGGATTTGGGGTTCGCTTTCTTT. Amino acids: CASSLLDLGFAFF. The V gene is TRBV28, the J gene TRBJ1-1, with D hard to call. The CDR3 covers 13 residues. Per the germline V gene, CDR1 is MDHEN and CDR2 is SYDVKM. Trimming left V 1 base short and J 11 bases short, with 14 bases between. The complete variable domain, with remaining parts taken from reference TRBV28 and TRBJ1-1, reads DVKVTQSSRYLVKRTGEKVFLECVQDMDHENMFWYRQDPGLGLRLIYFSYDVKMKEKGDIPEGYSVSREKKERFSLILESASTNQTSMYLCASSLLDLGFAFFGQGTRLTVV.

As DNA, the CDR3 is TGTGCCAGCAGACTGGGGAGATCCTACGAGCAGTACTTC. Amino acids: CASRLGRSYEQYF. V usage is TRBV27 and J usage is TRBJ2-7; D possibly corresponds to TRBD2 (5 bases). V lost 6 bases and J 1 base, leaving 10 bases between the germline ends. CDR1 is MNHEY, CDR2 SMNVEV, per germline (reference sequence). CDR3 length: 13 residues.

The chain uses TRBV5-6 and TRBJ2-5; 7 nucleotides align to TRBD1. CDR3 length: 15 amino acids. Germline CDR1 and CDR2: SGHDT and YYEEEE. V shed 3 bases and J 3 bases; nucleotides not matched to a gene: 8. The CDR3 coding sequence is TGTGCCAGCAGCTCTCGACAGGGTGCTAAAGAGACCCAGTACTTC. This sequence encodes CASSSRQGAKETQYF.

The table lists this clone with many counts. The CDR3 nucleotides read TGTGCCAGCAGCGTAGACGGACAGTACTACAATGAGCAGTTCTTC. It is translated as CASSVDGQYYNEQFF. The chain employs TRBV9 and TRBJ2-1, with a possible D match to TRBD1 (6 bases). V lost 0 bases, J lost 3 bases, and 10 bases lay in between. Germline CDR1 reads SGDLS; CDR2 reads YYNGEE. This CDR3 is 15 amino acids long.

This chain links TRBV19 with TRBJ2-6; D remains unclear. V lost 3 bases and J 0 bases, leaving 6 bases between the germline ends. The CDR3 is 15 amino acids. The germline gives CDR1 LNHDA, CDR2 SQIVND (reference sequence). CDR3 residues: CASSILTSGANVLTF. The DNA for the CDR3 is TGTGCCAGTAGTATTCTGACCTCTGGGGCCAACGTCCTGACTTTC.

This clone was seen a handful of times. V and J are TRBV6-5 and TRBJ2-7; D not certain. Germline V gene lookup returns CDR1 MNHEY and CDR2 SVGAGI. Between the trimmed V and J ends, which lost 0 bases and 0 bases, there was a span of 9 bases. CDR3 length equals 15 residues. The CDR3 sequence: CASSYSGLYSYEQYF. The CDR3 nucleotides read TGTGCCAGCAGTTACTCAGGGCTCTACTCCTACGAGCAGTACTTC.

The CDR3 DNA reads as TGTGCCAGTAGTCAAGGGGCCGGCACTACAAAACTGTTTTTT. Amino acid sequence: CASSQGAGTTKLFF. The J gene is TRBJ1-4, the V gene TRBV19, with a weak D call TRBD1 (5 bases). Trimming pared 5 bases from V and 10 bases from J, leaving 17 bases between. In germline, CDR1 is LNHDA, CDR2 SQIVND (reference sequence). The CDR3 runs 14 residues.

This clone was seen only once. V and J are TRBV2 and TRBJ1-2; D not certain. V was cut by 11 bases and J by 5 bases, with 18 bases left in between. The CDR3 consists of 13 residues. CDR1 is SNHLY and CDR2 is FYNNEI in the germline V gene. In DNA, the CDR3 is TGTGCCTCCCTGGACCAGGACCTGTATGGCTACACCTTC. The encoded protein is CASLDQDLYGYTF. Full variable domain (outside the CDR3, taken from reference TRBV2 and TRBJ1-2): EPEVTQTPSHQVTQMGQEVILRCVPISNHLYFYWYRQILGQKVEFLVSFYNNEISEKSEIFDDQFSVERPDGSNFTLKIRSTKLEDSAMYFCASLDQDLYGYTFGSGTRLTVV.

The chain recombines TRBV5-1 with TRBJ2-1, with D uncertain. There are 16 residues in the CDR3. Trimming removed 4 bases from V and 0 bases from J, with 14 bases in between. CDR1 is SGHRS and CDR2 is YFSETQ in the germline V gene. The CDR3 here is CASSPMTVISYNEQFF. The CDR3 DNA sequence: TGCGCCAGCAGCCCGATGACGGTGATCTCCTACAATGAGCAGTTCTTC.

CDR3 in DNA: TGTGCCAGCAGTACAGGTGGTGGAGGTCAGCCCCAGCATTTT. Translated, it gives CASSTGGGGQPQHF. The chain couples TRBV7-2 to TRBJ1-5; D is possibly TRBD1 (5 bases). V gave up 6 bases and J gave up 6 bases, with 15 bases separating them. Germline CDR1 and CDR2: SGHTA and FQGNSA. The CDR3 has 14 residues.

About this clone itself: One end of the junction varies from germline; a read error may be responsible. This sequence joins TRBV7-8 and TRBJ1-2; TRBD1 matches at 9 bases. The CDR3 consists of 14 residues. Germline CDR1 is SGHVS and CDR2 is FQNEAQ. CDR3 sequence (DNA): TGTGCCAGCAGCGTAGCTGGACAGGGGCATGGCTACACCTTC. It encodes CASSVAGQGHGYTF.

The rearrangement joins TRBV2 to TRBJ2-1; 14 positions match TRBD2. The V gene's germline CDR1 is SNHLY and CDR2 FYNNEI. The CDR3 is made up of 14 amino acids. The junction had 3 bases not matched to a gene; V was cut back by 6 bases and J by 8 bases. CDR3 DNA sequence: TGTGCCAGCAGGGGGACTAGCGGGAGCGATGAGCAGTTCTTC. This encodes CASRGTSGSDEQFF. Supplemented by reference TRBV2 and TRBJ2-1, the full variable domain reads EPEVTQTPSHQVTQMGQEVILRCVPISNHLYFYWYRQILGQKVEFLVSFYNNEISEKSEIFDDQFSVERPDGSNFTLKIRSTKLEDSAMYFCASRGTSGSDEQFFGPGTRLTVL.

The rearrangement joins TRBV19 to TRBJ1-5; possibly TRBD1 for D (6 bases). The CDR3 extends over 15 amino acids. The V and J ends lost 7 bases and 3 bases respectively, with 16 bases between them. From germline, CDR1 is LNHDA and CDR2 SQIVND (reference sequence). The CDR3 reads CASTLRGDHNQPQHF. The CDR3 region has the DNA TGTGCCAGTACCCTTAGGGGGGACCACAATCAGCCCCAGCATTTT.

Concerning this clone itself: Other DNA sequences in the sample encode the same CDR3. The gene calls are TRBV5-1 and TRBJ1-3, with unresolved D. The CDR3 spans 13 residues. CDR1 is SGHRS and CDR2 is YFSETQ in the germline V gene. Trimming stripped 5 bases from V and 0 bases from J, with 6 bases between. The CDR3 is CASRGPSGNTIYF. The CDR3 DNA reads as TGCGCCAGCAGGGGTCCCTCTGGAAACACCATATATTTT.

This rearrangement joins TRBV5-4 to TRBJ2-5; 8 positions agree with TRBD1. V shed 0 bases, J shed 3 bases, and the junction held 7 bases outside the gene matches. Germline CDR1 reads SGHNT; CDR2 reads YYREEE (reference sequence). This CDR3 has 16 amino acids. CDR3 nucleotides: TGTGCCAGCAGCTTGGGTGGACAGGGACGGAAAGAGACCCAGTACTTC. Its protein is CASSLGGQGRKETQYF.

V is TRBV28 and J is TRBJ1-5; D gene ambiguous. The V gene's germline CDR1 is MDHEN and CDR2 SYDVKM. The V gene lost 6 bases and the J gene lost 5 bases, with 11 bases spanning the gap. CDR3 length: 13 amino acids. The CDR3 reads CASSLDSYQPQHF. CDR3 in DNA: TGTGCCAGCAGCCTGGACTCTTATCAGCCCCAGCATTTT.

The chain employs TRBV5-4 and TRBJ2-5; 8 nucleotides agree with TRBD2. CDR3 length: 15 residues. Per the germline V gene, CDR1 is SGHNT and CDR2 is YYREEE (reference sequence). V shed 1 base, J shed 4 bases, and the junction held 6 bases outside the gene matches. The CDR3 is CASSLMSGGRETQYF. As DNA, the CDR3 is TGTGCCAGCAGCTTGATGTCGGGAGGGAGAGAGACCCAGTACTTC.

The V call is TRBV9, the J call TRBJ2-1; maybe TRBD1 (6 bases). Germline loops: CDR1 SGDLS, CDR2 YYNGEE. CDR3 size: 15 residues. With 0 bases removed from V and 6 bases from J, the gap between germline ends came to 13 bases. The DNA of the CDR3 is TGTGCCAGCAGCGTAGCTATAGGACAGAGCAATGAGCAGTTCTTC. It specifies CASSVAIGQSNEQFF.

The CDR3 reads CASSQSPGGTISNQPQHF. CDR3 bases: TGCGCCAGCAGCCAATCTCCGGGGGGGACGATTAGCAATCAGCCCCAGCATTTT. The rearrangement links TRBV4-1 to TRBJ1-5; a weak D match, TRBD1 (5 bases). CDR1 and CDR2 (germline): MGHRA, YSYEKL. This CDR3 has 18 amino acids. The V end lost 2 bases, the J end lost 0 bases, and 17 bases lay between the germline ends.

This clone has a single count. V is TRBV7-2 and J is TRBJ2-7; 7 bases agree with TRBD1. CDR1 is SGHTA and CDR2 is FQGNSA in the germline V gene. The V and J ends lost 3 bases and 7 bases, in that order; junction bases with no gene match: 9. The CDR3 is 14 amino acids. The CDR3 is CASSLGTAMGEQYF. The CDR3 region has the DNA TGTGCCAGCAGCTTGGGGACAGCTATGGGGGAGCAGTACTTC.